A single T cell receptor beta chain is shown here with its context. The data derive from a study of blood T cell repertoires in COVID-19. Study-wide context: The United States, Italy and Spain provided the acute and convalescent COVID-19 samples. The analysed material was cDNA or gDNA that came from T cells, B-cell-depleted T cells, or PBMCs.

Germline CDR1 GTSNPN, CDR2 SVGIG (reference sequence). The CDR3 spans 13 residues. J gave up 8 bases and V 2 bases, and 7 bases lay outside the gene matches. In the original processing: Amplification with reference gene primers provided the estimates of nucleated cell counts. Libraries were prepared by immunoSEQ multiplex PCR; TCRdb keeps only in-frame clonotypes and omits some of them. That table supplies the V and J calls and clone size; D and trimming were determined from the DNA. The repertoire includes around 280,000 clones, about nine tenths of them detected once, and around 2.2% sits in the top ten.

The chain joins TRBV30 to TRBJ1-2, with 8 bases that match TRBD1. The source material was peripheral blood. The clonotype comes from a woman in her forties or fifties who had recovered from COVID-19. In DNA form, the CDR3 reads TGTGCCTGGAGTCGGGACAGGCGGGTGGGCTACACCTTC. Protein: CAWSRDRRVGYTF.